This T cell receptor (beta chain) was obtained from a study of identifying expanded T cells in peripheral blood. About this clone: Its cognate antigen is unknown.

Study observations and caveats: About 1.3 clones differed between technical replicates, versus roughly 17 and 20 over time. Roughly 2-week clone count variance significantly increased as total template count grew.

No infections or other immune events were documented during collection. V trimming: 6 bases; J trimming: 4 bases; junction bases outside the gene matches: 8. This CDR3 spans 15 amino acids. Per germline, CDR1 LNHDA and CDR2 SQIVND (reference sequence). Clones were sequenced by immunoSEQ multiplex PCR, and TCRdb holds only the in-frame ones, with some missing. The top ten clones hold 3.5% to 4.5% of a sample with about 91,000 clones, roughly 90% of them seen once. The specimen sequenced was blood. The clonotype originates from a person between 18 and 75 years old in good health. V is TRBV19 and J is TRBJ2-5; the match to TRBD1 covers 10 bases. CDR3 loop: CASSTGTGVAETQYF. The CDR3 DNA sequence: TGTGCCAGTAGCACCGGGACAGGGGTAGCAGAGACCCAGTACTTC.